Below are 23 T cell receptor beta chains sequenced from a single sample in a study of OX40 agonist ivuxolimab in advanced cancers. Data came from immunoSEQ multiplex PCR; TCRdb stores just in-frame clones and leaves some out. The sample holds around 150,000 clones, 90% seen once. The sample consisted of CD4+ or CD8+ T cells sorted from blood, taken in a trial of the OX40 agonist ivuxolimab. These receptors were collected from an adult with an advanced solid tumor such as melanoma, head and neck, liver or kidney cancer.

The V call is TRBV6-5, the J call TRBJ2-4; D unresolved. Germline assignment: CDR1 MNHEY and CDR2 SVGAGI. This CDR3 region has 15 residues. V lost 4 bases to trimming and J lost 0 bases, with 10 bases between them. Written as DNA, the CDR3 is TGTGCCAGCAGTTCTGACCCGCTAGCCAAAAACATTCAGTACTTC. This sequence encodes CASSSDPLAKNIQYF.

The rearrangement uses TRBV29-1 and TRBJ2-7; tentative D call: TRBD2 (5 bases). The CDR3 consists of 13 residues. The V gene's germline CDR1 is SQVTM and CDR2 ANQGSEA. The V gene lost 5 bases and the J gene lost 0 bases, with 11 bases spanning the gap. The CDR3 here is CSVSGMHSYEQYF. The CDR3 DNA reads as TGCAGCGTTAGCGGCATGCACTCCTACGAGCAGTACTTC.

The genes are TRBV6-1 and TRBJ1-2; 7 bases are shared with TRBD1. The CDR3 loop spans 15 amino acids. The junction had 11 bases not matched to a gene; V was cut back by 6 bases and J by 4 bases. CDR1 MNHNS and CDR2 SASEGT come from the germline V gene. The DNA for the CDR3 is TGTGCCAGCAGCAAAGCCACCGGGACAGCCTATGGCTACACCTTC. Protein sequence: CASSKATGTAYGYTF.

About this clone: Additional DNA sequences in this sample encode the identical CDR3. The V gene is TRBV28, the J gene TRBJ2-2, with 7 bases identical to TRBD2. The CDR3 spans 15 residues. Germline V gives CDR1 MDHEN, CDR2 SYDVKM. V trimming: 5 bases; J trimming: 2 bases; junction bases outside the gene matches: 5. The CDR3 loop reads CASSLGGTNTGELFF. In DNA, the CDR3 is TGTGCCAGCAGTCTGGGGGGGACCAACACCGGGGAGCTGTTTTTT.

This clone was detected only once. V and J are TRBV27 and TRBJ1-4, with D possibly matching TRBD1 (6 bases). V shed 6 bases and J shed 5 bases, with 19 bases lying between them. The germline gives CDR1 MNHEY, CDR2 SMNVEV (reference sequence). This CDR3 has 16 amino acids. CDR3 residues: CASSDRATGQNEKLFF. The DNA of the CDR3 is TGTGCCAGCAGCGACCGGGCCACAGGGCAAAATGAAAAACTGTTTTTT. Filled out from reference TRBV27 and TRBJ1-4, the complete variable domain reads EAQVTQNPRYLITVTGKKLTVTCSQNMNHEYMSWYRQDPGLGLRQIYYSMNVEVTDKGDVPEGYKVSRKEKRNFPLILESPSPNQTSLYFCASSDRATGQNEKLFFGSGTQLSVL.

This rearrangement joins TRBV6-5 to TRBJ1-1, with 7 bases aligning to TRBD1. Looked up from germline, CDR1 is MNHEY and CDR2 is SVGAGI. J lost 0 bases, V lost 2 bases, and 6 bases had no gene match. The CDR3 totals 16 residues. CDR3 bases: TGTGCCAGCAGTTACATATGGGACAGAATGAACACTGAAGCTTTCTTT. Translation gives CASSYIWDRMNTEAFF.

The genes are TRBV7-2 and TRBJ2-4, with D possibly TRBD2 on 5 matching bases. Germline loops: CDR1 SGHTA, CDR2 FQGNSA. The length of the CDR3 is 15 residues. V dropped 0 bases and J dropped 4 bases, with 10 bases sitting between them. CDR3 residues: CASSLAAGLKNIQYF. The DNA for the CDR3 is TGTGCCAGCAGCTTAGCTGCGGGCCTTAAAAACATTCAGTACTTC. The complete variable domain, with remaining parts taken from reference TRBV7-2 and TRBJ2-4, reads GAGVSQSPSNKVTEKGKDVELRCDPISGHTALYWYRQSLGQGLEFLIYFQGNSAPDKSGLPSDRFSAERTGGSVSTLTIQRTQQEDSAVYLCASSLAAGLKNIQYFGAGTRLSVL.

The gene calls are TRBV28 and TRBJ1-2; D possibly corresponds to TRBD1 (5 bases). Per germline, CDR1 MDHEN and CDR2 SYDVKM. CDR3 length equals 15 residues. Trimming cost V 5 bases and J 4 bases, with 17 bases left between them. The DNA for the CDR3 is TGTGCCAGCAGTCTCCTCATGGGGGTCTCCTATGGCTACACCTTC. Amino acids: CASSLLMGVSYGYTF.

The CDR3 loop reads CASSEGAQLGYGYTF. CDR3 DNA: TGTGCCAGCAGTGAAGGGGCCCAACTGGGCTATGGCTACACCTTC. The rearrangement joins TRBV2 to TRBJ1-2, with D hard to call. Per germline, CDR1 SNHLY and CDR2 FYNNEI. The CDR3 spans 15 residues. V was clipped by 1 base and J by 4 bases, with 13 bases between them.

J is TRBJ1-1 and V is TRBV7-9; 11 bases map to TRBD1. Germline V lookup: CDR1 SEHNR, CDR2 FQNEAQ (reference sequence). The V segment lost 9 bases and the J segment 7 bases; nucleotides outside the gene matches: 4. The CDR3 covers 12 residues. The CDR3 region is CASGQGASEAFF. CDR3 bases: TGTGCCAGTGGACAGGGGGCAAGTGAAGCTTTCTTT.

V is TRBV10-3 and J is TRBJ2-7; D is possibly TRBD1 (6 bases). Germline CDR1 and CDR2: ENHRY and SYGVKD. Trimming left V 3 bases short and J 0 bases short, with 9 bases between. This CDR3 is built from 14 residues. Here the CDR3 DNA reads TGTGCCATCAGTGAACGACAGGACTCCTACGAGCAGTACTTC. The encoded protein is CAISERQDSYEQYF.

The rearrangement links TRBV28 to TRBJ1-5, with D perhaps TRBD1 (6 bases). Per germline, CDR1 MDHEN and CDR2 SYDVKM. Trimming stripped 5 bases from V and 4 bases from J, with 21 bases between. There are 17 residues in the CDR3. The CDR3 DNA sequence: TGTGCCAGCAGTCTTGACAGGTGGGGCGTTCAAAATCAGCCCCAGCATTTT. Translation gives CASSLDRWGVQNQPQHF.

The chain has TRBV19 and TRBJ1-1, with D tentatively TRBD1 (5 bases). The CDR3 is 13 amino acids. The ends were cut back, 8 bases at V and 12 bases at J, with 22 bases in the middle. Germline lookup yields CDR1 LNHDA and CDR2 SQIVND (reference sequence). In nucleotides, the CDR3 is TGTGCCAGTCCCTCAAGGGACTCCGGGAGGACTTTCTTT. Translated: CASPSRDSGRTFF.

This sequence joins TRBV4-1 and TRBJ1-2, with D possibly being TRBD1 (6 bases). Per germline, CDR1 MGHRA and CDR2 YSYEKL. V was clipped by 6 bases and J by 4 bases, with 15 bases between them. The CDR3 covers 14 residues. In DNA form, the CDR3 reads TGCGCCAGCAGTCGCCCCGGGACACTCTATGGCTACACCTTC. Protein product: CASSRPGTLYGYTF.

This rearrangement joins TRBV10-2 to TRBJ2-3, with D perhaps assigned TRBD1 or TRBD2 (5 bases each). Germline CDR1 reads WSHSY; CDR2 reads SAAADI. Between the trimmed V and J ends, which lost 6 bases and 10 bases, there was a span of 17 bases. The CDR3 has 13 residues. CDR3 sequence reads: CASRDRDPGAQYF. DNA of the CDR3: TGCGCCAGCAGGGACCGGGACCCCGGGGCGCAGTATTTT.

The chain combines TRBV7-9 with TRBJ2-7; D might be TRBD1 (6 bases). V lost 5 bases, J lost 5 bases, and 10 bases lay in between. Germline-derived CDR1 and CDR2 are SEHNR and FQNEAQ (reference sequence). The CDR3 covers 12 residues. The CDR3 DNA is TGTGCCAGCAGCCCAACAGGGAACGAGCAGTACTTC. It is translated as CASSPTGNEQYF.

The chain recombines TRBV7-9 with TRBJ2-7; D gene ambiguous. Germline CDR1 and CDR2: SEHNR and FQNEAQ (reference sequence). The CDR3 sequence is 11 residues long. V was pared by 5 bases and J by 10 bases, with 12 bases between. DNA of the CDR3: TGTGCCAGCAGCCAGGCTGGGCCCCAGTACTTC. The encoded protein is CASSQAGPQYF.

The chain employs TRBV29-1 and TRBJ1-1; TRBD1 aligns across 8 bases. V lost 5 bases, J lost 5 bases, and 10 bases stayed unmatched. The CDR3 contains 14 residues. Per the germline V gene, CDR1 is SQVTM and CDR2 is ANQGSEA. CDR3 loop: CSVWTGSSATEAFF. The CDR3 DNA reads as TGCAGCGTTTGGACAGGGTCTTCTGCGACTGAAGCTTTCTTT. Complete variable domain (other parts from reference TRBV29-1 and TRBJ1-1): SAVISQKPSRDICQRGTSLTIQCQVDSQVTMMFWYRQQPGQSLTLIATANQGSEATYESGFVIDKFPISRPNLTFSTLTVSNMSPEDSSIYLCSVWTGSSATEAFFGQGTRLTVV.

CDR3 in DNA: TGTGCCAGCAGTGAAGCAGGGCCCCAAGAGACCCAGTACTTC. This sequence encodes CASSEAGPQETQYF. This chain connects TRBV25-1 to TRBJ2-5; D possibly corresponds to TRBD1 (5 bases). Per germline, CDR1 MGHDK and CDR2 SYGVNS. The CDR3 runs to 14 residues. Trimming left V 2 bases short and J 1 base short, with 8 bases between.

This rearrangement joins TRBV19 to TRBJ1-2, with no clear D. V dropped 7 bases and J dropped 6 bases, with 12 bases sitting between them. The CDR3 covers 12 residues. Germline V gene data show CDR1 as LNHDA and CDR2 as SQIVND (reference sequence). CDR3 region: CASKEGWDGYTF. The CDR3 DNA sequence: TGTGCCAGTAAGGAGGGCTGGGATGGCTACACCTTC.

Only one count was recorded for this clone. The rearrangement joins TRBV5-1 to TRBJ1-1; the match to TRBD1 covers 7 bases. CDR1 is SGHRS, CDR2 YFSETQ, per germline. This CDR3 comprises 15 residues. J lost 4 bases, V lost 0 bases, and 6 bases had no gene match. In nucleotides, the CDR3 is TGCGCCAGCAGCTTGGACGCCAGGGGGGTCACTGAAGCTTTCTTT. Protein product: CASSLDARGVTEAFF.

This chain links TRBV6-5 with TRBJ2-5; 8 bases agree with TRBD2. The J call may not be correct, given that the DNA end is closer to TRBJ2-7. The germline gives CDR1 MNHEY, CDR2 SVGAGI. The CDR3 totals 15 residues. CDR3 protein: CASSYGSGSSYEQYF. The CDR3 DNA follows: TGTGCCAGCAGTTACGGAAGCGGGAGCTCCTACGAGCAGTACTTC.

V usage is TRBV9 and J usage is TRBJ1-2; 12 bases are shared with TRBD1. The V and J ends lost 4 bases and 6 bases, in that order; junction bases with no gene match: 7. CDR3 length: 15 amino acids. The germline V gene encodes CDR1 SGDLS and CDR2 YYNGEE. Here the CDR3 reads CASSTIGTGGDGYTF. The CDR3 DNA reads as TGTGCCAGCAGCACAATAGGGACAGGGGGCGATGGCTACACCTTC.